A single sample is the source of the 5 T cell receptor beta chains below, sequenced in a study of cytomegalovirus exposure and HLA in healthy donors. Researchers ran the PCR with 60 Vbeta and 13 Jbeta primers. The table came from immunoSEQ multiplex PCR; TCRdb's copy has only in-frame clones and leaves some out. This repertoire shows around 130,000 clones, approximately 74% found once; its top ten account for 6.6%. Sequences were obtained from PBMCs. These TCRs come from a middle-aged man in good health and CMV-seropositive.

The chain has TRBV5-4 and TRBJ1-3, with 7 bases lining up with TRBD1. Germline assignment: CDR1 SGHNT and CDR2 YYREEE (reference sequence). V shed 3 bases, J shed 2 bases, and the junction held 5 bases outside the gene matches. There are 15 residues in the CDR3. DNA for the CDR3: TGTGCCAGCAGCTCCAAGGGGGCCACTGGAAACACCATATATTTT. Its translation is CASSSKGATGNTIYF. Looking up the rest from reference TRBV5-4 and TRBJ1-3 gives the full variable domain: ETGVTQSPTHLIKTRGQQVTLRCSSQSGHNTVSWYQQALGQGPQFIFQYYREEENGRGNFPPRFSGLQFPNYSSELNVNALELDDSALYLCASSSKGATGNTIYFGEGSWLTVV.

The chain couples TRBV18 to TRBJ1-1; maybe TRBD1 (5 bases). V was cut by 5 bases and J by 1 base, with 14 bases left in between. The CDR3 runs to 15 residues. Per the germline V gene, CDR1 is KGHSH and CDR2 is LQKENI. CDR3 residues: CASSAAGPGNTEAFF. In DNA form, the CDR3 reads TGTGCCAGCTCAGCCGCGGGGCCTGGGAACACTGAAGCTTTCTTT.

This clone has just one count. The V gene is TRBV28, the J gene TRBJ2-2; D gene ambiguous. Germline V gene data show CDR1 as MDHEN and CDR2 as SYDVKM. Trimming pared 2 bases from V and 2 bases from J, leaving 6 bases between. CDR3 length: 14 amino acids. The CDR3 DNA reads TGTGCCAGCAGTTTACCACTTAACACCGGGGAGCTGTTTTTT. It specifies CASSLPLNTGELFF.

The rearrangement joins TRBV15 to TRBJ2-7; 8 positions match TRBD1. Germline trimming cut 5 bases from V and 5 bases from J; bases unmatched to any gene: 11. The CDR3 spans 15 residues. In germline, CDR1 is LNHNV, CDR2 YYDKDF (reference sequence). The CDR3 coding sequence is TGTGCCACCAGCTACCGGGACAGGCGAAGCGACGAGCAGTACTTC. This gives the protein CATSYRDRRSDEQYF.

The V call is TRBV5-6, the J call TRBJ2-7; TRBD1 agrees at 9 bases. Germline values: CDR1 SGHDT, CDR2 YYEEEE. The CDR3 runs to 14 residues. Germline trimming cut 2 bases from V and 5 bases from J; bases unmatched to any gene: 5. The CDR3 loop is CASSFGTGNHEQYF. The CDR3 DNA reads as TGTGCCAGCAGCTTCGGGACAGGGAACCACGAGCAGTACTTC. Based on the CDR3 plus reference TRBV5-6 and TRBJ2-7, the full variable domain is DAGVTQSPTHLIKTRGQQVTLRCSPKSGHDTVSWYQQALGQGPQFIFQYYEEEERQRGNFPDRFSGHQFPNYSSELNVNALLLGDSALYLCASSFGTGNHEQYFGPGTRLTVT.